The 24 T cell receptor beta chains in this list originate from one sample, sequenced in a study of cytotoxic CD8 clonotypes in ibrutinib-treated CLL (dated by TCRdb to about 2021). The time point label, as the study defines it: progressive disease on ibrutinib. The library was produced with the immunoSEQ multiplex PCR assay. This immuneACCESS table, as held by TCRdb, lists in-frame sequences with V and J called but not all clones. Of the missing ones, under half trace to an unresolved V gene in checked studies; the others have no known cause. The table for this sample lists about 74,000 clones; 80% of them were counted only once. The ten largest account for 7.5% to 8% of the sample. The starting material was PBMCs, obtained at disease progression, from a patient treated with ibrutinib. These TCRs come from a human donor with chronic lymphocytic leukemia.

The chain employs TRBV6-5 and TRBJ2-5; D is perhaps TRBD1 or TRBD2 (5 bases each). Trimming took off 4 bases at V and 5 bases at J, with 14 bases between the two ends. Germline-derived CDR1 and CDR2 are MNHEY and SVGAGI. The CDR3 contains 14 residues. The CDR3 loop reads CASSSQTAAETQYF. The DNA of the CDR3 is TGTGCCAGCAGTTCTCAGACAGCGGCGGAGACCCAGTACTTC.

The gene calls are TRBV5-4 and TRBJ2-5; 13 bases map to TRBD2. The CDR3 runs 16 residues. Germline CDR1 and CDR2: SGHNT and YYREEE (reference sequence). Unmatched junction bases numbered 7, after V lost 3 bases and J lost 5 bases. CDR3 nucleotide sequence: TGTGCCAGCAGCTATAAATTGACTAGCGGGGGGGAGACCCAGTACTTC. Translating gives CASSYKLTSGGETQYF.

The rearrangement joins TRBV5-4 to TRBJ2-5; D gene uncertain. This CDR3 has 13 amino acids. V lost 4 bases and J lost 3, with 10 bases in between. Germline V gives CDR1 SGHNT, CDR2 YYREEE (reference sequence). The CDR3, as DNA: TGTGCCAGCAGCCCGACGGATAAAGAGACCCAGTACTTC. This codes for CASSPTDKETQYF.

The genes are TRBV25-1 and TRBJ1-4; 9 bases match TRBD1. This CDR3 region has 14 residues. After removal of 3 bases from V and 5 bases from J, the junction contained 1 base not matched to a gene. The V gene's germline CDR1 is MGHDK and CDR2 SYGVNS. The CDR3 protein is CASSEGQGNEKLFF. The CDR3 DNA reads as TGTGCCAGCAGTGAGGGACAGGGAAATGAAAAACTGTTTTTT.

The chain combines TRBV30 with TRBJ1-6; perhaps TRBD1 as D (6 bases). The germline V gene encodes CDR1 GTSNPN and CDR2 SVGIG (reference sequence). This CDR3 region has 16 residues. V was pared by 2 bases and J by 5 bases, with 16 bases between. CDR3 protein: CAWSPAGTPNNSPLHF. CDR3 bases: TGTGCCTGGAGTCCGGCCGGGACACCTAATAATTCACCCCTCCACTTT.

This chain uses TRBV4-1 with TRBJ1-5; a possible D gene is TRBD1 (5 bases). Per the germline V gene, CDR1 is MGHRA and CDR2 is YSYEKL. Trimming removed 1 base from V and 0 bases from J, with 7 bases in between. This CDR3 contains 15 residues. CDR3 loop: CASSQAGNSNQPQHF. The CDR3 nucleotides are TGCGCCAGCAGCCAAGCAGGGAATAGCAATCAGCCCCAGCATTTT.

The genes are TRBV6-4 and TRBJ1-2; D remains ambiguous. V was trimmed by 3 bases and J by 0 bases, leaving 11 bases between them. CDR1 and CDR2 from the germline V gene are MRHNA and SNTAGT. The CDR3 has 15 residues. The CDR3 coding sequence is TGTGCCAGCAGTGAAGCGGCACCGACTAACTATGGCTACACCTTC. Translated, it gives CASSEAAPTNYGYTF.

This clone was found a few times. This rearrangement joins TRBV5-4 to TRBJ2-2; TRBD2 aligns across 8 bases. The CDR3 extends over 15 amino acids. The germline V gene has CDR1 SGHNT and CDR2 YYREEE (reference sequence). Trimming at V came to 2 bases and at J to 1 base, leaving 1 base not matched to a gene. The CDR3 is CASSFAGGNTGELFF. The CDR3 DNA is TGTGCCAGCAGCTTCGCGGGGGGGAACACCGGGGAGCTGTTTTTT. Together with reference TRBV5-4 and TRBJ2-2, the CDR3 gives the full variable domain: ETGVTQSPTHLIKTRGQQVTLRCSSQSGHNTVSWYQQALGQGPQFIFQYYREEENGRGNFPPRFSGLQFPNYSSELNVNALELDDSALYLCASSFAGGNTGELFFGEGSRLTVL.

This clone was detected only once. V is TRBV7-9 and J is TRBJ2-7; possibly TRBD1 for D (5 bases). Trimming removed 6 bases at V and 0 bases at J, with 12 bases between. CDR1 and CDR2 (germline): SEHNR, FQNEAQ (reference sequence). CDR3 size: 14 residues. The CDR3 here is CASRPLQVSYEQYF. The CDR3 DNA sequence: TGTGCCAGCAGACCTCTACAGGTCTCCTACGAGCAGTACTTC.

The chain recombines TRBV14 with TRBJ2-5, with unresolved D. Germline V gene data show CDR1 as SGHDN and CDR2 as FVKESK. This CDR3 comprises 13 residues. V lost 1 base, J lost 5 bases, and 8 bases lay in between. The CDR3 DNA sequence: TGTGCCAGCAGCCAAGTTTTAAGGGAGACCCAGTACTTC. Protein product: CASSQVLRETQYF.

The chain links TRBV2 to TRBJ1-6; 8 bases fit TRBD1. Losses at the gene ends were 2 bases for V and 10 bases for J; bases not matched to a gene: 4. The CDR3 runs 14 residues. CDR1 is SNHLY and CDR2 is FYNNEI in the germline V gene. In nucleotides, the CDR3 is TGTGCCAGCAGTGAACGGACAGGGTGGTCACCCCTCCACTTT. Protein: CASSERTGWSPLHF.

This sequence joins TRBV7-9 and TRBJ2-7, with D uncertain. V lost 5 bases, J lost 0 bases, and 8 bases lay in between. There are 13 residues in the CDR3. From germline, CDR1 is SEHNR and CDR2 FQNEAQ (reference sequence). This chain's CDR3 is CASSQPSSYEQYF. CDR3 sequence (DNA): TGTGCCAGCAGCCAGCCAAGCTCCTACGAGCAGTACTTC.

The V call is TRBV25-1, the J call TRBJ1-1; 7 bases align to TRBD1. In germline, CDR1 is MGHDK, CDR2 SYGVNS. With 5 bases clipped from V and 10 bases from J, the junction kept 7 bases outside the gene matches. CDR3 size: 12 residues. CDR3 in DNA: TGTGCCAGCAGTAGCCAGGGGGGGCGAGCTTTCTTT. This translates into CASSSQGGRAFF.

The chain has TRBV19 and TRBJ1-1; TRBD1 matches 10 bases. CDR1 is LNHDA and CDR2 is SQIVND in the germline V gene (reference sequence). The CDR3 consists of 15 residues. V lost 4 bases, J lost 11 bases, and 13 bases stayed unmatched. CDR3 nucleotides: TGTGCCAGTAGTACCCGGACAGGGGGGACCCTGGCCGCTTTCTTT. As protein: CASSTRTGGTLAAFF.

This clone showed up just a few times. This rearrangement joins TRBV6-5 to TRBJ1-5, with a weak D call TRBD1 (5 bases). Trimming shortened V by 0 bases and J by 5 bases, and 11 bases separated the two germline ends. In germline, CDR1 is MNHEY, CDR2 SVGAGI. CDR3 length: 15 residues. This CDR3 reads CASSYSIQGDQPQHF. In nucleotides, the CDR3 is TGTGCCAGCAGTTACTCGATCCAGGGCGATCAGCCCCAGCATTTT.

The chain is built from TRBV5-1 and TRBJ2-1; TRBD2 agrees at 8 bases. CDR3 length: 15 residues. Unmatched junction bases numbered 3, after V lost 0 bases and J lost 4 bases. The germline CDR1 and CDR2 sequences are SGHRS and YFSETQ. DNA of the CDR3: TGCGCCAGCAGCTTGGCAAGCGGGGGATACAATGAGCAGTTCTTC. Amino acid sequence: CASSLASGGYNEQFF. Combining the CDR3 with reference TRBV5-1 and TRBJ2-1 gives the whole variable domain KAGVTQTPRYLIKTRGQQVTLSCSPISGHRSVSWYQQTPGQGLQFLFEYFSETQRNKGNFPGRFSGRQFSNSRSEMNVSTLELGDSALYLCASSLASGGYNEQFFGPGTRLTVL.

J is TRBJ2-5 and V is TRBV4-1; D is perhaps TRBD2 (7 bases). Germline V gene data show CDR1 as MGHRA and CDR2 as YSYEKL. The CDR3 is 15 residues long. With 1 base removed from V and 5 bases from J, the gap between germline ends came to 14 bases. The CDR3 loop is CASSQGWGGPETQYF. CDR3 nucleotide sequence: TGCGCCAGCAGCCAAGGCTGGGGGGGGCCGGAGACCCAGTACTTC.

The chain is built from TRBV27 and TRBJ1-2; 10 bases are a match to TRBD1. From germline, CDR1 is MNHEY and CDR2 SMNVEV (reference sequence). The V segment lost 3 bases and the J segment 3 bases; nucleotides outside the gene matches: 7. There are 16 residues in the CDR3. The CDR3 sequence is CASSFRQGALHYGYTF. The CDR3 nucleotides are TGTGCCAGCAGTTTTAGACAGGGGGCCCTCCACTATGGCTACACCTTC.

This rearrangement joins TRBV6-1 to TRBJ2-1, with D unresolved. CDR1 is MNHNS and CDR2 is SASEGT in the germline V gene. Trimming stripped 2 bases from V and 7 bases from J, with 12 bases between. The CDR3 extends over 14 amino acids. The CDR3 loop reads CASSELGHSNEQFF. For the CDR3, the DNA is TGTGCCAGCAGTGAACTCGGGCACTCTAATGAGCAGTTCTTC.

This clone was seen just once. The rearrangement joins TRBV5-6 to TRBJ2-7; possibly TRBD2 for D (6 bases). The germline gives CDR1 SGHDT, CDR2 YYEEEE. The CDR3 is 14 amino acids. Between the trimmed V and J ends, which lost 5 bases and 2 bases, there was a span of 14 bases. The CDR3 protein is CASREGGGTYEQYF. CDR3 nucleotide sequence: TGTGCCAGCAGAGAAGGTGGGGGGACCTACGAGCAGTACTTC.

V gene TRBV4-1 combines with J gene TRBJ2-5; D possibly uses TRBD1 or TRBD2 (6 bases each). Between the trimmed V and J ends, which lost 3 bases and 3 bases, there was a span of 17 bases. Germline V gene sequence: CDR1 MGHRA, CDR2 YSYEKL. The CDR3 runs to 16 residues. CDR3 sequence (DNA): TGCGCCAGCAGCCAGCTCCATGGGGGGACAAAAGAGACCCAGTACTTC. Translated, it gives CASSQLHGGTKETQYF.

V usage is TRBV11-2 and J usage is TRBJ1-1; D is unclear. This CDR3 contains 13 residues. Germline CDR1 SGHAT, CDR2 FQNNGV. The V end was cut by 1 base, the J end by 6 bases, with 9 bases between. The CDR3: CASSLVPLAEAFF. The CDR3 nucleotides are TGTGCCAGCAGCTTAGTACCGTTGGCTGAAGCTTTCTTT.

The V call is TRBV27, the J call TRBJ1-3; no clear D. Germline CDR1 and CDR2: MNHEY and SMNVEV (reference sequence). CDR3 length equals 12 residues. V lost 5 bases and J 4 bases, leaving 6 bases between the germline ends. The CDR3 loop is CASSPPGNTIYF. The CDR3 nucleotides are TGTGCCAGCAGTCCCCCGGGAAACACCATATATTTT.

The chain is built from TRBV9 and TRBJ1-1; D ambiguous. From germline, CDR1 is SGDLS and CDR2 YYNGEE. Trimming removed 1 base at V and 0 bases at J, with 4 bases between. The CDR3 has 13 residues. The CDR3 is CASSVSMNTEAFF. CDR3 nucleotide sequence: TGTGCCAGCAGCGTATCAATGAACACTGAAGCTTTCTTT.